This T cell receptor beta chain was documented in a study of cytomegalovirus exposure and HLA in healthy donors. The germline V gene encodes CDR1 LNHDA and CDR2 SQIVND (reference sequence). V lost 6 bases, J lost 4 bases, and 9 bases stayed unmatched. This CDR3 spans 15 amino acids. The PCR was carried out with 60 Vbeta primers and 13 Jbeta primers. Sequencing used immunoSEQ multiplex PCR; TCRdb keeps in-frame clones, though not all of them. In the table there are 95,000 to 110,000 clones, around 80% of which are singletons. On this clone itself: The antigen is undetermined.

Overall study results and limits: The classifier was said to identify cytomegalovirus status with high specificity and sensitivity. What was likely a sequencing artifact was a cluster of highly shared sequence variants. Presence/absence analyses supposed approximately even sequencing depth among donors. An apparent linkage of common viral pathogens to several of the most significant clusters emerged in a later analysis.

The TCR originated in a middle-aged woman in good health and CMV-seronegative. Input material: PBMCs. The chain joins TRBV19 to TRBJ1-2, with TRBD1 matching 9 bases. The CDR3 is CASSPGVTGGYGYTF. In DNA form, the CDR3 reads TGTGCCAGTAGCCCTGGGGTGACAGGGGGCTATGGCTACACCTTC.